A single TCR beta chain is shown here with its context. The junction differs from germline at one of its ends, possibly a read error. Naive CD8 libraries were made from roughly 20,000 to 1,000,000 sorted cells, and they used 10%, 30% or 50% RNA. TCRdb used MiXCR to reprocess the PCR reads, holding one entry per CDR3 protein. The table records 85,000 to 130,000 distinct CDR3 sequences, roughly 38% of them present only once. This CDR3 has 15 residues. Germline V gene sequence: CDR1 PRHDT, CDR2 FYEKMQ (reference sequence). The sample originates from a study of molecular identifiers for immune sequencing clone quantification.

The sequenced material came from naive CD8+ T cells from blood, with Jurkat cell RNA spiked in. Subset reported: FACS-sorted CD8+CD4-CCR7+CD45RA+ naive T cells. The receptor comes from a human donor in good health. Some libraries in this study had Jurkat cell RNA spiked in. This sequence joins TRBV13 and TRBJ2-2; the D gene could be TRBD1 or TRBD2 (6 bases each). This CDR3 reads CASSLGRDNTRELFF. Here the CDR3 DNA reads TGTGCCAGCAGCTTAGGGCGGGACAACACCCGGGAGCTGTTTTTT.